These T cell receptor beta chains were read from a single sample in a study of immune characterization of retroperitoneal liposarcoma. Using its own MiXCR run on the PCR reads, TCRdb lists one record per CDR3 protein. The sample has some 4,000 distinct CDR3 sequences, about 32% seen once. Input material: tumor tissue. Receptors originate from a male donor with retroperitoneal liposarcoma. Each CDR3 is given with its conserved first and last residue. Each record gives: clone size, J gene, V gene, D gene, CDR3 protein, CDR3 DNA. The D gene is left open where the match is weak. Only some rows state a clone size, as once, few, many or a class for expanded clones.

size: medium-sized; J: TRBJ2-7; V: TRBV11-1; D: NA; CDR3: CASRGQGLVEQYF; DNA: TGTGCCAGCCGGGGGCAGGGGTTGGTCGAGCAGTACTTC
size: NA; J: TRBJ2-5; V: TRBV6-1; D: NA; CDR3: CASSEAARSGEYF; DNA: TGTGCCAGCAGTGAAGCCGCCCGTAGCGGAGAGTACTTC
size: NA; J: TRBJ2-7; V: TRBV10-1; D: TRBD2; CDR3: CASSPSGSGEQYF; DNA: TGCGCCAGCAGTCCGAGCGGGAGCGGCGAGCAGTACTTC
size: many; J: TRBJ2-7; V: TRBV12-3/TRBV12-4; D: TRBD1; CDR3: CASSQTGSYEQYF; DNA: TGTGCCAGCAGCCAGACAGGGTCCTACGAGCAGTACTTC
size: NA; J: TRBJ1-5; V: TRBV25-1; D: NA; CDR3: CASSEGGGARNQPQHF; DNA: TGTGCCAGCAGTGAAGGGGGGGGGGCCCGGAATCAGCCCCAGCATTTT
size: many; J: TRBJ1-2; V: TRBV6-6; D: TRBD1; CDR3: CASSTGQGGDGYTF; DNA: TGTGCCAGCAGTACGGGACAGGGGGGTGATGGCTACACCTTC
size: NA; J: TRBJ2-1; V: TRBV10-1; D: NA; CDR3: CASSDHRVEYNEQFF; DNA: TGCGCCAGCAGTGACCATAGAGTGGAGTACAATGAGCAGTTCTTC
size: few; J: TRBJ1-5; V: TRBV12-3/TRBV12-4; D: NA; CDR3: CASSQALSNQPQHF; DNA: TGTGCCAGCAGTCAGGCCCTTAGCAATCAGCCCCAGCATTTT
size: many; J: TRBJ2-6; V: TRBV6-6; D: NA; CDR3: CASSYSVWTGANVLTF; DNA: TGTGCCAGCAGTTACTCGGTTTGGACTGGGGCCAACGTCCTGACTTTC
size: few; J: TRBJ2-2; V: TRBV6-1; D: TRBD1; CDR3: CASTTDRVGNTGELFF; DNA: TGTGCCAGCACTACCGACAGGGTCGGGAACACCGGGGAGCTGTTTTTT
size: large; J: TRBJ2-1; V: TRBV10-3; D: TRBD1; CDR3: CAISEPQGAPYNEQFF; DNA: TGTGCCATCAGTGAGCCTCAGGGGGCGCCCTACAATGAGCAGTTCTTC
size: NA; J: TRBJ2-7; V: TRBV6-5; D: TRBD1; CDR3: CASSYGWVRTGDSYEQYF; DNA: TGTGCCAGCAGTTACGGGTGGGTAAGGACAGGGGATTCCTACGAGCAGTACTTC
size: many; J: TRBJ1-1; V: TRBV7-6; D: NA; CDR3: CASSLGTGLNEAFF; DNA: TGTGCCAGCAGCTTAGGAACAGGGTTGAATGAAGCTTTCTTT
size: NA; J: TRBJ2-5; V: TRBV12-3/TRBV12-4; D: NA; CDR3: CASSDGSGETQYF; DNA: TGTGCCAGCAGTGACGGGTCGGGGGAGACCCAGTACTTC
size: many; J: TRBJ2-3; V: TRBV6-6; D: NA; CDR3: CASSYSGTPPDTQYF; DNA: TGTGCCAGCAGTTACAGTGGGACTCCCCCAGATACGCAGTATTTT
size: few; J: TRBJ2-2; V: TRBV11-3; D: NA; CDR3: CASSLETSTGELFF; DNA: TGTGCCAGCAGCTTAGAGACTAGCACCGGGGAGCTGTTTTTT
size: many; J: TRBJ2-5; V: TRBV4-1; D: TRBD2; CDR3: CASSQDIGLAANGETQYF; DNA: TGCGCCAGCAGCCAAGATATCGGACTAGCGGCCAATGGGGAGACCCAGTACTTC
size: medium-sized; J: TRBJ2-5; V: TRBV7-3; D: NA; CDR3: CASPQDYHQETQYF; DNA: TGTGCCAGCCCCCAGGACTATCACCAAGAGACCCAGTACTTC
size: NA; J: TRBJ2-1; V: TRBV7-6; D: NA; CDR3: CASSRTNGDIQFF; DNA: TGTGCCAGCAGCCGGACCAACGGGGACATTCAGTTCTTC
size: medium-sized; J: TRBJ2-1; V: TRBV7-3; D: TRBD2; CDR3: CASSSDSGRATEQFF; DNA: TGTGCCAGCAGCTCCGATAGCGGGAGGGCCACTGAGCAGTTCTTC
size: NA; J: TRBJ2-1; V: TRBV7-6; D: NA; CDR3: CASSLDAAESYRYEQFF; DNA: TGTGCCAGCAGCTTAGACGCCGCAGAGTCCTACCGCTACGAGCAGTTCTTC
size: medium-sized; J: TRBJ1-5; V: TRBV12-3/TRBV12-4; D: TRBD1; CDR3: CASVPVNRDRSGVGQPQHF; DNA: TGTGCCAGCGTCCCTGTAAACAGGGACAGGTCGGGTGTTGGGCAGCCCCAGCATTTT
size: many; J: TRBJ2-5; V: TRBV7-3; D: NA; CDR3: CASSLNGRETQYF; DNA: TGTGCCAGCAGCTTAAACGGGAGAGAGACCCAGTACTTC
size: NA; J: TRBJ2-1; V: TRBV6-6; D: TRBD2; CDR3: CASSTIRASGRNEQFF; DNA: TGTGCCAGCAGTACGATTCGGGCTAGCGGGAGGAATGAGCAGTTCTTC
size: few; J: TRBJ2-7; V: TRBV6-1; D: NA; CDR3: CASRSGTRSEQYF; DNA: TGTGCCAGCAGGTCCGGGACACGCTCCGAGCAGTACTTC
size: NA; J: TRBJ1-5; V: TRBV10-3; D: NA; CDR3: CAISRGTGSNQPQHF; DNA: TGTGCCATCAGCCGCGGGACGGGGAGCAATCAGCCCCAGCATTTT
size: NA; J: TRBJ2-1; V: TRBV5-4; D: NA; CDR3: CASSSGLGPGEQFF; DNA: TGTGCCAGCAGCTCGGGACTGGGCCCTGGCGAGCAGTTCTTC